These 10 T cell receptor beta chains came from one sample sequenced in a study of vaccination and CD4 T cells after COVID-19. Their specific antigens are unknown. Cultured CD4+ T cell DNA underwent sequencing with the Oncomine TCR Beta short-read assay. One entry per CDR3 protein, called by TCRdb with MiXCR from the PCR reads. The top ten hold less than 15% of the sample, which has around 15,000 distinct CDR3 sequences, just over 20% seen once. The treatment: roughly 10-day PBMC culture with coronavirus spike peptide pools or control peptides (ViraFEST assay). The starting material was CD4+ T cells from blood, cultured in vitro, obtained before SARS-CoV-2 vaccination. All receptors come from a human donor who received a COVID-19 vaccine.

In this sample, this clonotype turned up a few times. This chain uses TRBV19 with TRBJ1-1, with D perhaps TRBD1 (6 bases). Germline lookup yields CDR1 LNHDA and CDR2 SQIVND (reference sequence). This CDR3 has 17 amino acids. Trimming pared 9 bases from V and 4 bases from J, leaving 27 bases between. CDR3 coding DNA: TGTGCCAGCCGCCCGGGGGGGGCAGGCTCTGTCGTCACTGAAGCTTTCTTT. Its translation is CASRPGGAGSVVTEAFF.

Of note for this clonotype: A read error is possible here, since a much larger clone lies one base away. This chain joins TRBV7-2 and TRBJ1-2, with D possibly being TRBD1 (6 bases). The V end lost 0 bases, the J end lost 2 bases, and 10 bases lay between the germline ends. This CDR3 is built from 15 residues. In germline, CDR1 is SGHTA, CDR2 FQGNSA. This CDR3 is CASSLAQGSNYGYTF. CDR3 bases: TGTGCCAGCAGCTTAGCGCAGGGGTCGAACTATGGCTACACCTTC. Full variable domain (rest looked up from reference TRBV7-2 and TRBJ1-2): GAGVSQSPSNKVTEKGKDVELRCDPISGHTALYWYRQSLGQGLEFLIYFQGNSAPDKSGLPSDRFSAERTGGSVSTLTIQRTQQEDSAVYLCASSLAQGSNYGYTFGSGTRLTVV.

The genes are TRBV5-1 and TRBJ2-2, with 11 bases matching TRBD2. Per the germline V gene, CDR1 is SGHRS and CDR2 is YFSETQ. The V and J ends lost 4 bases and 0 bases, in that order; junction bases with no gene match: 2. The CDR3 length is 16 residues. CDR3 residues: CASSQGLAANTGELFF. DNA for the CDR3: TGCGCCAGCAGCCAGGGACTAGCGGCGAACACCGGGGAGCTGTTTTTT. The full variable domain, with the rest looked up from reference TRBV5-1 and TRBJ2-2, is KAGVTQTPRYLIKTRGQQVTLSCSPISGHRSVSWYQQTPGQGLQFLFEYFSETQRNKGNFPGRFSGRQFSNSRSEMNVSTLELGDSALYLCASSQGLAANTGELFFGEGSRLTVL.

This clonotype was seen more than once but under ten times. This rearrangement joins TRBV20-1 to TRBJ2-1; 9 positions agree with TRBD2. The J segment lost 7 bases and the V segment lost 3 bases, leaving 10 bases of the junction unmatched. CDR3 length equals 15 residues. Germline CDR1 and CDR2: DFQATT and SNEGSKA (reference sequence). This chain's CDR3 is CSASGRILAGNEQFF. In DNA, the CDR3 is TGCAGTGCTAGTGGCAGAATCCTAGCGGGGAATGAGCAGTTCTTC.

The chain carries TRBV19 and TRBJ1-5; D is ambiguous. Germline CDR1 is LNHDA and CDR2 is SQIVND (reference sequence). The CDR3 has 16 residues. Trimming left V 4 bases short and J 0 bases short, with 13 bases between. The CDR3 bases are TGTGCCAGTAGTACTCGGCCTCGAGTTAGCAATCAGCCCCAGCATTTT. The encoded protein is CASSTRPRVSNQPQHF.

This clonotype was counted a few times. The V and J genes are TRBV19 and TRBJ2-2, with TRBD1 as a possible D gene (7 bases). The CDR3 consists of 13 residues. V was cut by 3 bases and J by 6 bases, with 8 bases left in between. The germline V gene encodes CDR1 LNHDA and CDR2 SQIVND (reference sequence). CDR3 in DNA: TGTGCCAGTAGTATCAGGGGGGCCGGGGAGCTGTTTTTT. This encodes CASSIRGAGELFF.

The CDR3 reads CASSNYRVGSGNTIYF. In DNA, the CDR3 is TGTGCCAGCAGCAACTACAGGGTGGGCTCTGGAAACACCATATATTTT. This chain connects TRBV5-5 to TRBJ1-3; a weak D match, TRBD1 (6 bases). There are 16 residues in the CDR3. Germline lookup yields CDR1 SGHKS and CDR2 YYEKEE (reference sequence). The V and J ends lost 4 bases and 0 bases respectively, with 14 bases between them.

This clonotype occurred a few times. This chain uses TRBV5-3 with TRBJ2-5, with 11 nucleotides matching TRBD2. TRBV5-3 is an open reading frame, and its role is uncertain. Unmatched junction bases numbered 7, after V lost 3 bases and J lost 3 bases. The CDR3 has 16 residues. As DNA, the CDR3 is TGTGCCAGAAGCTACCGGCTAGCGGGGGGTGAAGAGACCCAGTACTTC. Protein sequence: CARSYRLAGGEETQYF.

The V call is TRBV19, the J call TRBJ1-1; 8 bases are shared with TRBD1. CDR1 is LNHDA and CDR2 is SQIVND in the germline V gene (reference sequence). Germline trimming cut 7 bases from V and 4 bases from J; bases unmatched to any gene: 5. The CDR3 sequence is 13 residues long. The CDR3 is CASKDRGLTEAFF. CDR3 nucleotide sequence: TGTGCCAGTAAAGACAGGGGACTCACTGAAGCTTTCTTT.

About this clonotype: One end of the junction fails to match germline, which may point to a read error. J is TRBJ1-5 and V is TRBV7-2; no clear D. Germline V gene data show CDR1 as SGHTA and CDR2 as FQGNSA. CDR3 length: 13 residues. CDR3 amino acids: CVSSLGSNQPQHF. The CDR3 bases are TGTGTCAGCAGCTTAGGAAGCAATCAGCCCCAGCATTTT.